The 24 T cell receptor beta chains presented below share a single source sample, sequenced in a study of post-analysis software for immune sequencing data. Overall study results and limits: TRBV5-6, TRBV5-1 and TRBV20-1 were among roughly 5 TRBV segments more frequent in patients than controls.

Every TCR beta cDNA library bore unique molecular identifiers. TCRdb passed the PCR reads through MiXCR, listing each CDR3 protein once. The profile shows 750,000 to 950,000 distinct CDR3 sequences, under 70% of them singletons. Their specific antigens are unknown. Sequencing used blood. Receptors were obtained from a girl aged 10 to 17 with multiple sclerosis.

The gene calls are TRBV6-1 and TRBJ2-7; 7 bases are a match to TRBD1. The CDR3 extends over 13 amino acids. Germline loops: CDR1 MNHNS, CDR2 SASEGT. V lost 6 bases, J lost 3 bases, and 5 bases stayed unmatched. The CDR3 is CASRLQGIYEQYF. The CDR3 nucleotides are TGTGCCAGCAGGTTACAGGGGATCTACGAGCAGTACTTC.

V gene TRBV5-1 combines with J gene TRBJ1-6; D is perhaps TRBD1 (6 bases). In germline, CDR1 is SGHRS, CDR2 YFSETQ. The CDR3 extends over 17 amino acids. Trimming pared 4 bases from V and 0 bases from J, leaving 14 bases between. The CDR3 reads CASSTGTVGSYNSPLHF. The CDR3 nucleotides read TGCGCCAGCAGCACAGGGACCGTAGGCTCCTATAATTCACCCCTCCACTTT.

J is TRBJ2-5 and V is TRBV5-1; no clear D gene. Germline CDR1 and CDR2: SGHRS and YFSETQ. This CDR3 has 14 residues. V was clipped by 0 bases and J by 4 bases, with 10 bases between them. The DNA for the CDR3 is TGCGCCAGCAGCTTGGGAGGCAGGCCAGAGACCCAGTACTTC. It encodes CASSLGGRPETQYF.

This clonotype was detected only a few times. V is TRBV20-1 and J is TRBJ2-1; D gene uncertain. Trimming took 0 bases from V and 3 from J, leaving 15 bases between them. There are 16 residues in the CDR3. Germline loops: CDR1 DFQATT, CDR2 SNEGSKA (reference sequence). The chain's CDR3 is CSARDIGLAHYNEQFF. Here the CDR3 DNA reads TGCAGTGCTAGAGATATTGGGCTCGCCCACTACAATGAGCAGTTCTTC.

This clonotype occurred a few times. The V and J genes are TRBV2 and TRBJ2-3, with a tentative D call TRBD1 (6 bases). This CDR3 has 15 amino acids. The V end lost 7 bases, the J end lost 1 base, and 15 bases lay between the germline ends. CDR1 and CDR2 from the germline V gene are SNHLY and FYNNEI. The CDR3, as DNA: TGTGCCAGCATCCCACAGGGTAGCGGCACAGATACGCAGTATTTT. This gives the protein CASIPQGSGTDTQYF.

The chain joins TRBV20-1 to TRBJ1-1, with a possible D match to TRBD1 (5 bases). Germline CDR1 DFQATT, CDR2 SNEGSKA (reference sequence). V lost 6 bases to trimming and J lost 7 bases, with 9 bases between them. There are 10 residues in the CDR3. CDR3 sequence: CSARQNEAFF. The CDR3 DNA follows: TGCAGTGCGCGACAGAATGAAGCTTTCTTT.

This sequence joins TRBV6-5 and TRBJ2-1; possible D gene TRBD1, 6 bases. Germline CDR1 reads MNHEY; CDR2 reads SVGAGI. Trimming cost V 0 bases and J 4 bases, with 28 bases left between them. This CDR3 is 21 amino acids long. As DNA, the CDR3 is TGTGCCAGCAGTTACTCCGCAGTAACAACAGGGCTGCTTTCTAAATACAATGAGCAGTTCTTC. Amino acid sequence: CASSYSAVTTGLLSKYNEQFF.

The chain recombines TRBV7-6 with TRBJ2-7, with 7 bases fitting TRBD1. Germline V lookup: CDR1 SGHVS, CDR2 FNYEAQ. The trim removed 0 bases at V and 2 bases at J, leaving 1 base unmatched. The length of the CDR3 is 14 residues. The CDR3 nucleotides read TGTGCCAGCAGCTTAGCGACAGGGCCCTACGAGCAGTACTTC. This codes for CASSLATGPYEQYF.

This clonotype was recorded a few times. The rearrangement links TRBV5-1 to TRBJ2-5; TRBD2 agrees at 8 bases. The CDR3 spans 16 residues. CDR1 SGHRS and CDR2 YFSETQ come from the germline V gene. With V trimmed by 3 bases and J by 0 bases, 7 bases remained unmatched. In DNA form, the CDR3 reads TGCGCCAGCAGCTCCGTCTGGCGGGGGGACCAAGAGACCCAGTACTTC. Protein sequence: CASSSVWRGDQETQYF.

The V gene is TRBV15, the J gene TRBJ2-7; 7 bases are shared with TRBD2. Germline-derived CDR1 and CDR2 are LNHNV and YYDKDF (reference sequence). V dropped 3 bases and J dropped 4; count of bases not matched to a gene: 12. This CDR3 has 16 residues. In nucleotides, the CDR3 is TGTGCCACCAGCAGGACTGCCCTTCGCGGGAGATACGAGCAGTACTTC. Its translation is CATSRTALRGRYEQYF.

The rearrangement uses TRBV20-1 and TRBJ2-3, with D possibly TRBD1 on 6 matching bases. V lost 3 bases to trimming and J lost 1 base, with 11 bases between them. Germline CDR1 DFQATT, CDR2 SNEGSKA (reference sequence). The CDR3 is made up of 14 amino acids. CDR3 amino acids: CSASLQGRTDTQYF. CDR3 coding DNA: TGCAGTGCTAGTTTACAGGGACGCACAGATACGCAGTATTTT.

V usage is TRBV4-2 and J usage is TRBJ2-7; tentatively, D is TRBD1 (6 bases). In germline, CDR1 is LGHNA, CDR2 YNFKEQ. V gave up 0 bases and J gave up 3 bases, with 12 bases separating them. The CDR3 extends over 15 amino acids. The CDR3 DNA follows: TGTGCCAGCAGCCAAGATAAGGGGGTACTCTACGAGCAGTACTTC. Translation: CASSQDKGVLYEQYF.

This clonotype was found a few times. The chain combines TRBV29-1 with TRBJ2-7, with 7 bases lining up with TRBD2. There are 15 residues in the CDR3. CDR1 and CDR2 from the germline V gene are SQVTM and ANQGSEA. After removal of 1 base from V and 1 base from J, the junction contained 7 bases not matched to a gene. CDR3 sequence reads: CSVEGTGLGSYEQYF. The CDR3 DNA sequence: TGCAGCGTTGAAGGTACAGGACTAGGGTCCTACGAGCAGTACTTC.

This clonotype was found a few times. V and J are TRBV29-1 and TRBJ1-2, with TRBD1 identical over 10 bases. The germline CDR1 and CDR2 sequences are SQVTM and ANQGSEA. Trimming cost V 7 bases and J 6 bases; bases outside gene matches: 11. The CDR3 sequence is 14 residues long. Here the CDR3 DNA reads TGCAGCGCCGAAGGAGACAGGGGGCGAGATGGCTACACCTTC. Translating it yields CSAEGDRGRDGYTF.

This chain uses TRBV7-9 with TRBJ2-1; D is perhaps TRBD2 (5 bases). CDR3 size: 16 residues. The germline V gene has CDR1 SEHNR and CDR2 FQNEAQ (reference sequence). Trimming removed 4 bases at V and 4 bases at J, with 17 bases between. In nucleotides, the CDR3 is TGTGCCAGCAGCTCTGCCTTTGAGGGTTTTTACAATGAGCAGTTCTTC. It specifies CASSSAFEGFYNEQFF.

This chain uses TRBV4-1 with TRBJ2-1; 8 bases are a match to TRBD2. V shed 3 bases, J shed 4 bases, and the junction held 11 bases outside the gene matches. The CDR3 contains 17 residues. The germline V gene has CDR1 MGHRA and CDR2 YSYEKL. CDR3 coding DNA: TGCGCCAGCAGCCAGGTCGCCGGGGGGGCCAGGTACAATGAGCAGTTCTTC. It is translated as CASSQVAGGARYNEQFF.

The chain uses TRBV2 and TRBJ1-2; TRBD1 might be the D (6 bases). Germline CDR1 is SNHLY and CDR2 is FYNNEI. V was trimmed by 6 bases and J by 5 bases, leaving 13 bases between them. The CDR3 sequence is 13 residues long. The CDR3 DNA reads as TGTGCCAGCAGGTTCGAACAGGGATATGGCTACACCTTC. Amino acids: CASRFEQGYGYTF.

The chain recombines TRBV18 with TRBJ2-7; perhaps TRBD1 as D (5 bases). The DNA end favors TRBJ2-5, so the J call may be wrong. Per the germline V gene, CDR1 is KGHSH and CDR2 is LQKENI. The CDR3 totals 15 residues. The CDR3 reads CASSPQSTAGQTQYF. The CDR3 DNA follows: TGTGCCAGCTCACCACAGTCGACAGCTGGGCAGACCCAGTACTTC.

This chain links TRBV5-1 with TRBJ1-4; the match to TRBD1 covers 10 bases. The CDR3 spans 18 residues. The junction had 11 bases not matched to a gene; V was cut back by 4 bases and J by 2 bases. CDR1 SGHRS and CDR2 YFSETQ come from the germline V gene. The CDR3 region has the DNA TGCGCCAGCAGCAGCTACCGGGACAGGGGATTCACTAATGAAAAACTGTTTTTT. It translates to CASSSYRDRGFTNEKLFF.

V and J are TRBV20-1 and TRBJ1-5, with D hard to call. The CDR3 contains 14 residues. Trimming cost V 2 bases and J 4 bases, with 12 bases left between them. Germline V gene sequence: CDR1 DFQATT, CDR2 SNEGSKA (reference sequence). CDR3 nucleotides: TGCAGTGCTAGAAGGGAGGGTAGAAATCAGCCCCAGCATTTT. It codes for CSARREGRNQPQHF.

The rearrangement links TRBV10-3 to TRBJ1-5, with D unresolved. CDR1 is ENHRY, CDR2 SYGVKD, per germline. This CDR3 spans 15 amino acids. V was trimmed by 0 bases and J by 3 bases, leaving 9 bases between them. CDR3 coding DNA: TGTGCCATCAGTGAGTCTGGGTTTGACAATCAGCCCCAGCATTTT. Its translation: CAISESGFDNQPQHF.

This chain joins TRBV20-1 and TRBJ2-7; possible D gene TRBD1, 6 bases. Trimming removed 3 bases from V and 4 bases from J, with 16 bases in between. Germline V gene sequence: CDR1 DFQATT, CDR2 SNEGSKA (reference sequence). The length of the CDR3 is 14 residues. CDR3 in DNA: TGCAGTGCTAGTCCCCGTGGACAGAGATACGAGCAGTACTTC. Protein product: CSASPRGQRYEQYF.

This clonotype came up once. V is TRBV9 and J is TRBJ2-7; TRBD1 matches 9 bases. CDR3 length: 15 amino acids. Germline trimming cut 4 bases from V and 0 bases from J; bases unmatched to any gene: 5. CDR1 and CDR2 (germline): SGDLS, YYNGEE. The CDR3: CASSLDRGTSYEQYF. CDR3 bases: TGTGCCAGCAGCCTAGACAGGGGGACCTCCTACGAGCAGTACTTC.

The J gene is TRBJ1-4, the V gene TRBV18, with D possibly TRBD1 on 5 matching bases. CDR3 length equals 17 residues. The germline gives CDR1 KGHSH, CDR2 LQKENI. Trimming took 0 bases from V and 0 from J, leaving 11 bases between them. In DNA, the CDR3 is TGTGCCAGCTCACCACCGGGACCCATTTCAACTAATGAAAAACTGTTTTTT. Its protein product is CASSPPGPISTNEKLFF.